This T cell receptor beta chain is from a study of shared T cell receptors in the human thymus. From germline, CDR1 is SGHNT and CDR2 YENEEA. With V trimmed by 2 bases and J by 3 bases, 5 bases remained unmatched. This CDR3 has 16 amino acids. Here immunoSEQ multiplex PCR was the method, and the copy in TCRdb shows in-frame clones only, minus some. The sample shows about 400,000 clones, around 93% of them seen only once. The receptor was derived from a human donor. The chain joins TRBV11-3 to TRBJ2-1; 9 bases agree with TRBD2. The specimen was thymocytes. Written as DNA, the CDR3 is TGTGCCAGCAGCTTATGGCTAGCGGGACTCTACAATGAGCAGTTCTTC. It is translated as CASSLWLAGLYNEQFF. The whole variable domain, remainder taken from reference TRBV11-3 and TRBJ2-1, is EAGVVQSPRYKIIEKKQPVAFWCNPISGHNTLYWYLQNLGQGPELLIRYENEEAVDDSQLPKDRFSAERLKGVDSTLKIQPAELGDSAVYLCASSLWLAGLYNEQFFGPGTRLTVL.